Listed here are 18 T cell receptor beta chains from one sample, sequenced in a study of radiotherapy plus CTLA-4 blockade in lung cancer. The data were produced by immunoSEQ multiplex PCR, yet TCRdb's version contains in-frame clones alone and is incomplete. This sample yields around 72,000 clones, of which around 80% are seen a single time; less than 7.5% belongs to the top ten. Sample: peripheral blood, taken from a patient treated with radiotherapy plus ipilimumab. The source of these receptors is a human donor with non-small cell lung cancer who had a complete response to radiotherapy plus ipilimumab.

CDR3 region: CASSFPGQGLNQPQHF. CDR3 DNA: TGTGCCAGCAGCTTCCCGGGACAGGGCCTAAATCAGCCCCAGCATTTT. This chain connects TRBV7-2 to TRBJ1-5; the match to TRBD1 covers 9 bases. Germline assignment: CDR1 SGHTA and CDR2 FQGNSA. This CDR3 contains 16 residues. The V gene end was trimmed by 3 bases and the J gene end by 4 bases; junction bases not matched to a gene: 7.

As to this clone: One end of the junction varies from germline; a read error may be responsible. The chain employs TRBV6-5 and TRBJ1-3; possible D gene TRBD1, 6 bases. This CDR3 contains 15 residues. Germline V lookup: CDR1 MNHEY, CDR2 SVGAGI. The CDR3 bases are TGTGCCAGCAGTTACGCGGGGGGCTCTCGAAACACCATATATTTT. The encoded protein is CASSYAGGSRNTIYF.

The chain is built from TRBV30 and TRBJ1-5, with a tentative D call TRBD1 (5 bases). V lost 5 bases to trimming and J lost 7 bases, with 18 bases between them. The germline gives CDR1 GTSNPN, CDR2 SVGIG (reference sequence). The length of the CDR3 is 14 residues. The CDR3: CAWGAEEKGQPQHF. The DNA of the CDR3 is TGTGCCTGGGGGGCCGAAGAAAAGGGGCAGCCCCAGCATTTT.

This clone came up once. The chain recombines TRBV5-6 with TRBJ2-7; TRBD2 matches 9 bases. This CDR3 has 18 residues. Trimming cost V 0 bases and J 1 base; bases outside gene matches: 11. Germline values: CDR1 SGHDT, CDR2 YYEEEE. DNA for the CDR3: TGTGCCAGCAGCTTGGAAAACGAAACTAGCGGGTTTTCCTACGAGCAGTACGTC. This sequence encodes CASSLENETSGFSYEQYV.

The V gene is TRBV9, the J gene TRBJ1-1, with 7 bases that match TRBD1. Germline V gene lookup returns CDR1 SGDLS and CDR2 YYNGEE. The CDR3 length is 15 residues. V lost 3 bases and J lost 0; bases outside the gene matches: 5. DNA for the CDR3: TGTGCCAGCAGCGCACCGGGACAGTTGAACACTGAAGCTTTCTTT. Translation gives CASSAPGQLNTEAFF.

The chain combines TRBV5-4 with TRBJ2-1; 8 positions agree with TRBD2. Germline assignment: CDR1 SGHNT and CDR2 YYREEE (reference sequence). The trim removed 0 bases at V and 7 bases at J, leaving 6 bases unmatched. The CDR3 consists of 15 residues. CDR3: CASSLAGGRGNEQFF. In nucleotides, the CDR3 is TGTGCCAGCAGCTTGGCGGGGGGGCGGGGAAATGAGCAGTTCTTC.

The rearrangement links TRBV27 to TRBJ1-1, with TRBD1 matching over 8 bases. This CDR3 has 17 amino acids. CDR1 and CDR2 from the germline V gene are MNHEY and SMNVEV (reference sequence). The V and J ends lost 8 bases and 3 bases, in that order; junction bases with no gene match: 17. The CDR3 reads CASSPFSGGARDTEAFF. CDR3 nucleotides: TGTGCCAGCTCCCCCTTTTCAGGGGGCGCGAGAGACACTGAAGCTTTCTTT.

V gene TRBV15 combines with J gene TRBJ2-1; TRBD2 agrees at 12 bases. V shed 5 bases and J 6 bases; nucleotides not matched to a gene: 5. The CDR3 is 15 amino acids. CDR1 and CDR2 (germline): LNHNV, YYDKDF (reference sequence). Here the CDR3 reads CATSSRTSGTNEQFF. The CDR3 nucleotides read TGTGCCACCAGCTCGCGGACTAGCGGGACCAATGAGCAGTTCTTC.

The chain is built from TRBV7-9 and TRBJ1-4, with D possibly being TRBD1 (6 bases). Germline assignment: CDR1 SEHNR and CDR2 FQNEAQ (reference sequence). Trimming took off 5 bases at V and 6 bases at J, with 19 bases between the two ends. The CDR3 totals 16 residues. CDR3 nucleotide sequence: TGTGCCAGCAGCATACCCCCTTGGCAGGGGTATGAAAAACTGTTTTTT. The encoded protein is CASSIPPWQGYEKLFF.

The CDR3: CASSVSSGSYPDTQYF. CDR3 sequence (DNA): TGTGCCAGCAGCGTCTCTAGCGGGAGCTACCCAGATACGCAGTATTTT. The rearrangement links TRBV9 to TRBJ2-3; the match to TRBD2 covers 10 bases. This CDR3 is built from 16 residues. Looked up from germline, CDR1 is SGDLS and CDR2 is YYNGEE. J lost 4 bases, V lost 2 bases, and 7 bases had no gene match.

This clone was recorded only once. The chain links TRBV19 to TRBJ1-5; 9 nucleotides match TRBD1. Germline CDR1 is LNHDA and CDR2 is SQIVND (reference sequence). V trimming: 4 bases; J trimming: 7 bases; junction bases outside the gene matches: 11. The CDR3 runs 16 residues. The CDR3 is CASSRQTGQGFQPQHF. The CDR3 coding sequence is TGTGCCAGTAGTAGACAAACCGGACAGGGGTTCCAGCCCCAGCATTTT.

The CDR3 nucleotides are TGTGCCAGCAGTGCAATCACTCCATGGCGGGGCGCAACAGATACGCAGTATTTT. Its protein is CASSAITPWRGATDTQYF. This sequence joins TRBV6-1 and TRBJ2-3, with D perhaps TRBD2 (6 bases). Germline V gene data show CDR1 as MNHNS and CDR2 as SASEGT. This CDR3 spans 18 amino acids. The ends were cut back, 4 bases at V and 3 bases at J, with 23 bases in the middle.

A few counts support this clone. This chain links TRBV29-1 with TRBJ2-2; D assignment may be TRBD1 or TRBD2 (7 bases each). V lost 0 bases to trimming and J lost 4 bases, with 21 bases between them. The length of the CDR3 is 18 residues. Germline CDR1 is SQVTM and CDR2 is ANQGSEA. CDR3 sequence: CSVEDPLLTGRVTGELFF. The CDR3 region has the DNA TGCAGCGTTGAAGACCCTCTATTGACAGGGAGGGTCACCGGGGAGCTGTTTTTT.

The chain employs TRBV9 and TRBJ2-2, with 13 bases that match TRBD2. CDR1 and CDR2 from the germline V gene are SGDLS and YYNGEE. Losses at the gene ends were 4 bases for V and 4 bases for J; bases not matched to a gene: 7. The CDR3 is 17 amino acids. The DNA of the CDR3 is TGTGCCAGCAGCCAAACTACTAGCGGGAGGGCCACCGGGGAGCTGTTTTTT. This sequence encodes CASSQTTSGRATGELFF. Variable domain in full (rest from reference TRBV9 and TRBJ2-2): DSGVTQTPKHLITATGQRVTLRCSPRSGDLSVYWYQQSLDQGLQFLIQYYNGEERAKGNILERFSAQQFPDLHSELNLSSLELGDSALYFCASSQTTSGRATGELFFGEGSRLTVL.

Only one count was recorded for this clone. This chain links TRBV5-1 with TRBJ2-7; D uncertain. In germline, CDR1 is SGHRS, CDR2 YFSETQ. Trimming removed 0 bases at V and 2 bases at J, with 3 bases between. The CDR3 is 12 residues long. The CDR3 region has the DNA TGCGCCAGCAGCTTGGACACCTACGAGCAGTACTTC. Amino acids: CASSLDTYEQYF.

The chain has TRBV5-4 and TRBJ2-5, with D uncertain. The CDR3 consists of 14 residues. CDR1 is SGHNT, CDR2 YYREEE, per germline (reference sequence). V was pared by 2 bases and J by 1 base, with 9 bases between. CDR3: CASSLSRSQETQYF. The CDR3, as DNA: TGTGCCAGCAGCTTAAGCAGGAGCCAAGAGACCCAGTACTTC. Combining the CDR3 with reference TRBV5-4 and TRBJ2-5 gives the whole variable domain ETGVTQSPTHLIKTRGQQVTLRCSSQSGHNTVSWYQQALGQGPQFIFQYYREEENGRGNFPPRFSGLQFPNYSSELNVNALELDDSALYLCASSLSRSQETQYFGPGTRLLVL.

The chain combines TRBV28 with TRBJ2-7; 9 nucleotides agree with TRBD2. The CDR3 consists of 14 residues. Germline V gives CDR1 MDHEN, CDR2 SYDVKM. J was trimmed by 2 bases and V by 6 bases; bases with no gene match: 5. The CDR3 protein is CASSTSGPTYEQYV. DNA of the CDR3: TGTGCCAGCAGCACTAGCGGGCCGACCTACGAGCAGTACGTC.

The J gene is TRBJ2-7, the V gene TRBV9; D is undetermined. Looked up from germline, CDR1 is SGDLS and CDR2 is YYNGEE. V was clipped by 0 bases and J by 5 bases, with 9 bases between them. The CDR3 has 13 residues. The CDR3: CASSVGVWDEQYF. CDR3 sequence (DNA): TGTGCCAGCAGCGTAGGTGTCTGGGACGAGCAGTACTTC.